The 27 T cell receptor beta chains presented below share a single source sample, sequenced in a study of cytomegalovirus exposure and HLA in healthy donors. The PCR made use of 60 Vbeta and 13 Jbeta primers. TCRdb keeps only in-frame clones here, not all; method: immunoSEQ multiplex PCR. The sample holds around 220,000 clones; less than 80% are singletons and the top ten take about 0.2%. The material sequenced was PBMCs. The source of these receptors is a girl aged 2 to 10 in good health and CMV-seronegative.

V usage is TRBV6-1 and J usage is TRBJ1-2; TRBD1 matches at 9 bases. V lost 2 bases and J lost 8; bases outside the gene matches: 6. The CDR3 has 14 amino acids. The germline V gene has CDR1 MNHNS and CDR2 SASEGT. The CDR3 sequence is CASSEPGQGRGYTF. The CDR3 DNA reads TGTGCCAGCAGTGAACCGGGACAGGGTAGGGGCTACACCTTC.

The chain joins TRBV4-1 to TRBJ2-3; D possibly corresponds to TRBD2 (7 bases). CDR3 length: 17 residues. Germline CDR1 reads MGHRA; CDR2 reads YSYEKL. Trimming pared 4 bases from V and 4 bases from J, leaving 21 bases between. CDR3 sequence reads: CASSRGGGIRFADTQYF. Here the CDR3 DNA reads TGCGCCAGCAGCCGAGGGGGGGGGATCCGCTTCGCAGATACGCAGTATTTT.

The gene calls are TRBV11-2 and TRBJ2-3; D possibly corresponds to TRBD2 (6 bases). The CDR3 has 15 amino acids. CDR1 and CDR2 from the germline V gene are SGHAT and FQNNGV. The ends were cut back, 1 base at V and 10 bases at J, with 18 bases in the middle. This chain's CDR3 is CASSLGPELGGAQYF. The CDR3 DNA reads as TGTGCCAGCAGCTTAGGTCCTGAACTGGGGGGTGCGCAGTATTTT.

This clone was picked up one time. Written as DNA, the CDR3 is TGTGCCAGCAGCTTGGCAGCGGGGTTTAAAGATACGCAGTATTTT. This codes for CASSLAAGFKDTQYF. The rearrangement links TRBV5-4 to TRBJ2-3, with 7 bases fitting TRBD2. V lost 0 bases to trimming and J lost 5 bases; unmatched junction nucleotides: 6. This CDR3 has 15 residues. Germline assignment: CDR1 SGHNT and CDR2 YYREEE (reference sequence).

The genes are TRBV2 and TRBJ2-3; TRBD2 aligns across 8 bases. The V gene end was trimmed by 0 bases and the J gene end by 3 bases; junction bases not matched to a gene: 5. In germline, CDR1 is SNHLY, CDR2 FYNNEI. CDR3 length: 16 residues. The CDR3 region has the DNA TGTGCCAGCAGTGAAGCGCTGGGCGGGAGGACAGATACGCAGTATTTT. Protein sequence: CASSEALGGRTDTQYF.

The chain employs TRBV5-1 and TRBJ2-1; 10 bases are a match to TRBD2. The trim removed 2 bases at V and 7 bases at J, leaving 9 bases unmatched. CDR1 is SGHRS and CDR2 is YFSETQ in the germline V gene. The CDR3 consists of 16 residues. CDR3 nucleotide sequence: TGCGCCAGCAGCTTCATGGCTAGCGGGAGTAAGAATGAGCAGTTCTTC. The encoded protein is CASSFMASGSKNEQFF.

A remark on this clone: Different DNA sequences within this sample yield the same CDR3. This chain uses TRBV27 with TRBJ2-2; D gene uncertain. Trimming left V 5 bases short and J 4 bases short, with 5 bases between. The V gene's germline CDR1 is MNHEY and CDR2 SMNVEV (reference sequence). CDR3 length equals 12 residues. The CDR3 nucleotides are TGTGCCAGCAGTCTCCGCACCGGGGAGCTGTTTTTT. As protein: CASSLRTGELFF.

As DNA, the CDR3 is TGTGCCAGCAGCTACGGACAGGCTCAAGAGACCCAGTACTTC. This codes for CASSYGQAQETQYF. The chain combines TRBV5-4 with TRBJ2-5; 7 bases fit TRBD1. The CDR3 contains 14 residues. Germline values: CDR1 SGHNT, CDR2 YYREEE (reference sequence). The V gene end was trimmed by 3 bases and the J gene end by 2 bases; junction bases not matched to a gene: 4.

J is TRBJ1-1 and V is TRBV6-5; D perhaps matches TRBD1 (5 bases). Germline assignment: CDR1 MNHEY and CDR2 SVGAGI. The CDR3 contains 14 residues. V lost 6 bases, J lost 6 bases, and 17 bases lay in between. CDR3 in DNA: TGTGCCAGCAGCTCTCGGGGGGGAGGAGCTGAAGCTTTCTTT. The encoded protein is CASSSRGGGAEAFF.

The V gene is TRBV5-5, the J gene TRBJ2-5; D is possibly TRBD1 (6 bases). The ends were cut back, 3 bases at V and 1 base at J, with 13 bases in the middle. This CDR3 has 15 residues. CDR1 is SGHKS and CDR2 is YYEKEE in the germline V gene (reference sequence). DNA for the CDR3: TGTGCCAGCAGCTGGGACACCTACACCCAAGAGACCCAGTACTTC. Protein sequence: CASSWDTYTQETQYF.

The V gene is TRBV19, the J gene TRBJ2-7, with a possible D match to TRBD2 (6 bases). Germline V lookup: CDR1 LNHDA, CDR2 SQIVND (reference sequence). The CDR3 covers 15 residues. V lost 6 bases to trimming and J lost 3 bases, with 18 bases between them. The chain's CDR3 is CASRRIGVGSYEQYF. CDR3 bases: TGTGCCAGTAGACGCATCGGCGTCGGGAGCTACGAGCAGTACTTC.

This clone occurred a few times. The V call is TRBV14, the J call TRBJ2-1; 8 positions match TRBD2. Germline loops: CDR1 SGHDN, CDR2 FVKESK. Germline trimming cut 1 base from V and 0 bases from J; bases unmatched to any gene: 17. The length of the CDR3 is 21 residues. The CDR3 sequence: CASSQVWASGPLGRSYNEQFF. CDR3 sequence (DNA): TGTGCCAGCAGCCAAGTATGGGCTAGCGGGCCCTTGGGACGCTCCTACAATGAGCAGTTCTTC.

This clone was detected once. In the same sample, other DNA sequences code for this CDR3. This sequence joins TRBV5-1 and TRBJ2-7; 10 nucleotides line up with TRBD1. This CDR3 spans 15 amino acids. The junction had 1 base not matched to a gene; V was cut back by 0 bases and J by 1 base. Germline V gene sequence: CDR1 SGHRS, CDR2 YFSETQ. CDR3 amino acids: CASSLGTGGSYEQYF. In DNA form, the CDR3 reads TGCGCCAGCAGCTTGGGGACAGGGGGGTCCTACGAGCAGTACTTC.

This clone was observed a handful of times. Here the CDR3 DNA reads TGCGCCAGCCGAGGGCAGGTTACGGCTTTCTTT. Encoded protein: CASRGQVTAFF. The genes are TRBV10-2 and TRBJ1-1; D ambiguous. Between the trimmed V and J ends, which lost 8 bases and 11 bases, there was a span of 15 bases. This CDR3 has 11 amino acids. Germline V gene sequence: CDR1 WSHSY, CDR2 SAAADI.

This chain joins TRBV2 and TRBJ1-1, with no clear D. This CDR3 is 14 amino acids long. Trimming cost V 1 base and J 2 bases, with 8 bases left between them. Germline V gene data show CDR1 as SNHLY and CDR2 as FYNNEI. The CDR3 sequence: CASSEDERNTEAFF. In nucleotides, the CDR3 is TGTGCCAGCAGTGAAGATGAGCGCAACACTGAAGCTTTCTTT.

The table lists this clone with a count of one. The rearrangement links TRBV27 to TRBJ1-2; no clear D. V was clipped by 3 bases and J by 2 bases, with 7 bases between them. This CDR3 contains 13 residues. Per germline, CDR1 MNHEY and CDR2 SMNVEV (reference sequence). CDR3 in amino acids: CASSFGPNYGYTF. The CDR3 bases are TGTGCCAGCAGTTTTGGGCCCAACTATGGCTACACCTTC.

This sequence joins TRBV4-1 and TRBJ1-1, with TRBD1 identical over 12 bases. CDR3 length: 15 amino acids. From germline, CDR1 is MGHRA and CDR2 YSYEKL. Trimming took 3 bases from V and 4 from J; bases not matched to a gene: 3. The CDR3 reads CASSQGQGASTEAFF. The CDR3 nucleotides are TGCGCCAGCAGCCAGGGACAGGGGGCTAGCACTGAAGCTTTCTTT.

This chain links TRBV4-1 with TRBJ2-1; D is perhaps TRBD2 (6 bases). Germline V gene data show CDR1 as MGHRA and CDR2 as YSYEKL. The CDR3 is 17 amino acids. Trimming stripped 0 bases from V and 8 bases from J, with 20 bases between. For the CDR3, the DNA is TGCGCCAGCAGCCAAGATCGGCCCGGGAGTATGGGGGATGAGCAGTTCTTC. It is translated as CASSQDRPGSMGDEQFF.

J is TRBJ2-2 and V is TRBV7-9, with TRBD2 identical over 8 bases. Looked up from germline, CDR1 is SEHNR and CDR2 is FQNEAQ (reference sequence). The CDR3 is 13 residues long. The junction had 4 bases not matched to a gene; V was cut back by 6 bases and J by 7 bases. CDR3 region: CASRPTSGGELFF. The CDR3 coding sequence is TGTGCCAGCAGACCTACTAGCGGCGGGGAGCTGTTTTTT.

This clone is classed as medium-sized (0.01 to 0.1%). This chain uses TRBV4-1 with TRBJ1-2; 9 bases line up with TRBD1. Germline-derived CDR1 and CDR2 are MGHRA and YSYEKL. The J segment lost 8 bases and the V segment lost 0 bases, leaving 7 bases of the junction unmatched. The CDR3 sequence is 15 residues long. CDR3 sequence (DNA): TGCGCCAGCAGCCAAGACCGGACAGGGGCTGCGGGCTACACCTTC. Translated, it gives CASSQDRTGAAGYTF.

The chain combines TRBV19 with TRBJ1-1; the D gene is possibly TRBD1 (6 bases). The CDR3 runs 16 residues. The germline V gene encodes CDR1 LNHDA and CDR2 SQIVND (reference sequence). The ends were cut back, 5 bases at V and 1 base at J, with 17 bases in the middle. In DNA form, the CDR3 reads TGTGCCAGTAGTCCGGGACATCTCAAGTGGAACACTGAAGCTTTCTTT. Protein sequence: CASSPGHLKWNTEAFF. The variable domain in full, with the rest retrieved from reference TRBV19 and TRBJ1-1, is DGGITQSPKYLFRKEGQNVTLSCEQNLNHDAMYWYRQDPGQGLRLIYYSQIVNDFQKGDIAEGYSVSREKKESFPLTVTSAQKNPTAFYLCASSPGHLKWNTEAFFGQGTRLTVV.

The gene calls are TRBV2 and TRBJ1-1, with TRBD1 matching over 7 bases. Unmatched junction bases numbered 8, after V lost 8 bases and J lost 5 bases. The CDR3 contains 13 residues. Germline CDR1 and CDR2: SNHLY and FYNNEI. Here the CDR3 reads CASPLDRVTEAFF. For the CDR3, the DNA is TGTGCCAGCCCCCTCGACAGGGTTACTGAAGCTTTCTTT.

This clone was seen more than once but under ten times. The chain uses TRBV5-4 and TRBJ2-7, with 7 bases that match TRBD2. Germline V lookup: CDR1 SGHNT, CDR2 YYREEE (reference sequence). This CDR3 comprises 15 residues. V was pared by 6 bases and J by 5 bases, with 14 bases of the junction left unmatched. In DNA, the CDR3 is TGTGCCAGCACGGGGGGAGGGCCAACCCTTGACGAGCAGTACTTC. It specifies CASTGGGPTLDEQYF.

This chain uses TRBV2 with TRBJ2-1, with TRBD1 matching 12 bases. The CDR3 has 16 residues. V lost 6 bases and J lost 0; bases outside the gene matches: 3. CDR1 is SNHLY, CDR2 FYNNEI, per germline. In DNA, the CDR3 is TGTGCCAGCAGGGGGACAGGGGGCTTCTCCTACAATGAGCAGTTCTTC. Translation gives CASRGTGGFSYNEQFF.

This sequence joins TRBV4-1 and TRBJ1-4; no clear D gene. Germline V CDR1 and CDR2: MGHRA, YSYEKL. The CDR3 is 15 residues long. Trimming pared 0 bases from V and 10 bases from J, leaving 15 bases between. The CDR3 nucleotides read TGCGCCAGCAGCCAAGATATGACGGCGACTGGAAAACTGTTTTTT. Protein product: CASSQDMTATGKLFF.

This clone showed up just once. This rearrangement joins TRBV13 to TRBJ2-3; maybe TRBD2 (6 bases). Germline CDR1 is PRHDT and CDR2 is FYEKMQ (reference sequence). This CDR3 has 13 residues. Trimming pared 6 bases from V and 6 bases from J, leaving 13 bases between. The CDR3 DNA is TGTGCCAGCAGACCGCTAGCGTGGGATACGCAGTATTTT. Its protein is CASRPLAWDTQYF.

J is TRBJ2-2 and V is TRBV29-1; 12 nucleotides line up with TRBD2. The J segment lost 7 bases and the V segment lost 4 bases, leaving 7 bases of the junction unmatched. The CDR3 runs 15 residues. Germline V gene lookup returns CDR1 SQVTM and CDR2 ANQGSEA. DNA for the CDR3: TGCAGCGTTGCTGGACTAGCGGGATTGGGCGGGGAGCTGTTTTTT. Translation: CSVAGLAGLGGELFF.